This TCR beta chain was documented in a study of cytomegalovirus exposure and HLA in healthy donors listed by TCRdb under 2017. With respect to the entire study: In an earlier analysis of around 540 of the donors, approximately 300 Gb of sequence data and 117 million unique TCR beta sequences from about 190 million T cells were reported. Donor age, sex, ethnicity and CMV serostatus were collected together with the repertoire data. All discovery cohort repertoires had been generated using a single sequencing platform. To predict cytomegalovirus infection status, the study brought together high-throughput TCR immunosequencing, statistical association of individual TCRs with disease status, and machine learning. The T cell repertoires of about 700 subjects were profiled by immunosequencing and related to cytomegalovirus serostatus. The study aimed to test whether signatures of past pathogen exposure could be identified by cataloging public T cell receptors. In a later genetic analysis, genome-wide SNP genotypes for about 55% of the roughly 670 donors were used, and that subset was treated as a discovery cohort. In the later analysis, no new phenotypic data were used to find candidate immune exposures; instead, reliance was placed on TCR beta sequences and their occurrence across donors. An early release covering 550 to 700 HLA-typed donors comprised 300 to 350 gigabases of sequencing data and 65 million to 100 million unique TCR sequences. The genetic ancestry cluster associated with self-reported Caucasian donors included roughly four fifths of the roughly 400 genotyped donors. Both class I and class II loci were covered by HLA typing, at four-digit resolution. An earlier analysis of 450 to 750 of the donors used high-throughput TCR beta sequencing to judge whether each TCR beta V gene segment behaved as functional or pseudogenic. Five DR-DQ haplotypes were handled as single units for association and clustering because linkage in the cohort was strong. The number of typed donors differed by locus: roughly 629-640 for A, B, C, DRB1 and DQB1; some 540 for DQA1; around 610 for DPA1; and around 450 for DPB1. Among some 410 genotyped donors of the cohort, an average of around 250,000 unique TCR beta nucleotide sequences was sequenced per donor, of which about 18% were non-productive. In a later analysis, previously published TCR beta repertoires from 670 or so donors were re-analyzed and high-resolution HLA genotyping was added so that TCR occurrence patterns could be studied. In addition to the first cohort of 500 to 850 subjects, a separate validation cohort of approximately 110 different subjects was used. Overall study outcomes, separate from this receptor: Because counts were too low, 15 or so rarely observed V segments, including chromosome 9 orphons, were excluded from the earlier analysis of a few hundred of the donors. Presence/absence analyses assumed roughly uniform sequencing depth across donors, an assumption that may not hold. The sequencing pipeline was judged likely to have produced a cluster of highly shared sequence variants as a technical artifact. Because HLA typing was missing for some donors at each locus, association tests included only the typed subset. A later genetic analysis reported fewer N-insertions in productive TCRs among donors in an Asian-associated ancestry cluster than the roughly 620-donor mean. Several of the top co-occurrence clusters appeared to be linked to parvovirus B19, influenza, CMV and Epstein-Barr virus, according to a later analysis. An association between a missense DCLRE1C variant and V-gene and J-gene trimming of TCR beta chains was found in a later genetic analysis and replicated in an independent cohort. In a later analysis, 15,000 to 20,000 TCR beta sequences were associated with specific HLA alleles at a false discovery rate of 0.05. The 87-base-pair reads could not distinguish some IMGT-functional V segments, including TRBV6-2 and TRBV6-3, so those segments were excluded. A later analysis found that most CMV-associated TCR beta chains appeared HLA-restricted, with HLA associations seemingly driven largely by CMV exposure. A further reported finding was that TCR beta sequences accurately predicted the HLA-A and HLA-B alleles for most subjects in the first cohort. Cytomegalovirus status was reported to be diagnosed by the classifier with high specificity and sensitivity in both the original and validation cohorts. In vitro tests confirmed that a few of the cytomegalovirus-associated TCR beta chains recognize cytomegalovirus antigens. In a later analysis, TCR association rates were found to vary across HLA loci, with the most associated TCRs seen for DRB1 alleles and the fewest for HLA-C alleles. In a later analysis, HLA-associated TCR beta chains showed more clonal expansion and lower generation probabilities than non-associated chains that were equally common. For the cohort, immune exposure information was limited to CMV serostatus. Most TCR sequences were observed very rarely across donors, whereas some public TCRs were present in many individuals. Correlated functional status among segregating V segments might reflect linkage disequilibrium, but an unknown experimental factor could not be ruled out. Only TCR beta chains were sequenced in this cohort, and the absence of alpha or paired-chain data limited detectable features. The authors suggested that the approach could potentially be extended to other disease states and immunological phenotypes. A total of 150 to 200 TCR beta chains were listed by the study as associated with cytomegalovirus. Broadly in line with IMGT annotations, most TCR beta V segments showed up in productive rearrangements about 87% or about 30% of the time in an earlier analysis of around 550 of the donors. When HLA alleles, especially DR and DQ, strongly co-occurred, TCR associations were difficult to assign to individual alleles.

V drops 4 bases and J drops 2 bases, leaving 11 bases in between. Reading from cysteine to phenylalanine, the CDR3 counts 14 amino acids. The DNA shown is the 42-base CDR3, in frame from base 1. CDR1 and CDR2, looked up from the germline V gene, are SNHLY and FYNNEI. Comments on this clone: Its antigen is currently not known. Per-base quality was not reported, and no clone a single base away is much larger than it.

Receptor amplification or capture employed the immunoSEQ multiplex PCR assay. A mixture of 60 forward primers for TCR Vbeta segments and 13 reverse primers for TCR Jbeta segments was used in the multiplex PCR. Amplification of the CDR3 region of rearranged TCR beta genes was performed with a multiplex PCR assay on genomic DNA. The amplified TCR beta libraries were sequenced on the Illumina HiSeq System as 87-base-pair reads. On the study's bioinformatics: In a later analysis, 77 million or so unique TCR beta chains were counted across the approximately 640 repertoires, and around 10 million of these chains were shared by at least two donors. A nearest-neighbor algorithm error-corrected the raw reads and collapsed the reads into unique sequences, merging closely related sequences to remove PCR and sequencing errors. Alignment of CDR3 sequences to IMGT reference sequences was used to assign V, D and J gene segments. For a sequence to be retained, a match of at least six nucleotides to both a V gene segment and a J gene segment was required. Rearrangements were classified as productive when the CDR3 lacked stop codons and remained in frame with V and J, and all other rearrangements were classified as non-productive. Following IMGT convention, CDR3 was defined as the stretch from the second conserved V-encoded cysteine up to the conserved J-encoded phenylalanine. Sequences without an unambiguous match to a single V gene segment were excluded from the earlier analysis of a few hundred of the donors. An earlier analysis of 587 of the donors called V segments functional above 56.7% productive rearrangements and segregating when the between-donor standard deviation exceeded 5%. A statistical classification framework was built for diagnosing cytomegalovirus status from the catalog of TCR beta chain sequences. A later analysis assigned V and J genes by comparing TCR nucleotide sequences with IMGT/GENE-DB human TR gene sequences. A later analysis assigned CDR3 sequences and most-parsimonious VDJ recombination scenarios with the TCRdist pipeline. In a later analysis, each TCR beta chain was defined by its CDR3 amino acid sequence together with its V-gene family, and reads without a unique V-gene family were excluded. As a way to deal with suspected cross-contamination and a sequencing artifact, a later analysis dropped 500 to 700 nucleotide sequences that were highly shared and had low generation probability. For each public chain, a later analysis derived a clonal expansion index from normalized ranks of inferred template counts within each repertoire. In a later analysis, generation probabilities were computed with a VDJ recombination model fitted to out-of-frame rearrangements, and the resulting probabilities were checked against IGoR. In a later analysis, hypergeometric tests were used to score TCR-TCR, TCR-HLA and TCR-CMV co-occurrence, with a repertoire-size bias correction applied to TCR pairs. A later analysis estimated false discovery rates by permuting HLA or CMV assignments 20 times. In a later analysis, co-occurring TCRs were grouped with DBSCAN, and TCRdist sequence similarity was added when clustering was performed within HLA-allele-positive subsets. Co-occurrence clustering excluded repertoires with fewer than 30,000 or more than 120,000 public chains, plus five with anomalous nucleotide sharing. TCRdb limited this immuneACCESS table to in-frame rearrangements with V and J called. A share of clones is missing; checked studies link under half to unresolved V genes, and the rest is unexplained. The DNA gave D and trimming, while V, J and clone size come from that table. In all, the sample holds under 200,000 clones, and roughly 72% of those were seen once. 2% to 2.5% of the sample rests with the top ten.

The cohort comprised some 680 healthy bone marrow donors. Cohort members were all nominally healthy when sampled, although unrecorded immune exposures were likely present. The donor tested CMV seropositive and was one of the 289 seropositive cohort members. Each donor provided a peripheral blood sample, and peripheral blood mononuclear cells were used for TCR beta sequencing. Genomic DNA extraction from the blood cell samples was performed with the Qiagen DNeasy Blood Extraction Kit. The source of this sequence is a woman in her 30s in good health and CMV-seropositive. The sample was PBMCs. The rearranged chain carries TRBV2 and TRBJ1-2; TRBD1 might be the D gene, on 6 matching bases. This receptor has the CDR3 CASSASGTNYGYTF. The DNA is as follows: TGTGCCAGCAGTGCCTCCGGGACAAACTATGGCTACACCTTC.